The clone carrying this T cell receptor beta chain was seen a single time. Using immunoSEQ multiplex PCR, the repertoire was profiled, and TCRdb retains in-frame clones only, with some absent. This sample has tens of thousands of clones, with almost 85% found just once. V gave up 10 bases and J gave up 5 bases; unmatched junction bases: 4. Per the germline V gene, CDR1 is SGHVS and CDR2 is FNYEAQ. This CDR3 is built from 12 residues. The sample is drawn from a study of blood T cell repertoires in COVID-19. The sequencing sample was made of peripheral blood. The chain joins TRBV7-6 to TRBJ2-2; TRBD1 agrees at 7 bases. This TCR was sampled from a middle-aged man with active or convalescent COVID-19. CDR3 DNA: TGTGCCACCTCGACAGGGACCGGGGAGCTGTTTTTT. Translation gives CATSTGTGELFF.